Listed below are T cell receptor beta chains from one sample, sequenced in a study of shared clonotypes between healthy human individuals. Here immunoSEQ multiplex PCR was the method, and the copy in TCRdb shows in-frame clones only, minus some. The sample shows hundreds of thousands of clones, roughly four fifths of them seen only once. The sequenced material came from PBMCs. The origin of the receptors is a woman in her thirties or forties in good health. Some clones in this sample may be carry-over from other donors' samples. CDR3s include the opening cysteine and the closing phenylalanine or tryptophan. Each record gives: J gene, D gene, V gene, clone size, CDR3 protein, CDR3 DNA. D genes are given only for firm matches. Clone size, where shown, is once, few, many, or a class for clones that have expanded.

TRBJ1-1,-,TRBV6-1,-,CASTDLASNTEAFF,TGTGCCAGCACCGACCTAGCCTCGAACACTGAAGCTTTCTTT
TRBJ2-3,-,TRBV5-1,-,CASSLVDSTDTQYF,TGCGCCAGCAGCTTGGTCGACAGCACAGATACGCAGTATTTT
TRBJ2-1,TRBD2,TRBV5-6,-,CASSPPGGSVDEQFF,TGTGCCAGCAGCCCCCCCGGCGGGAGCGTCGATGAGCAGTTCTTC
TRBJ1-4,-,TRBV7-2,-,CASSLRLSTNEKLFF,TGTGCCAGCAGCTTACGGTTATCAACTAATGAAAAACTGTTTTTT
TRBJ2-7,-,TRBV30,-,CAWSAGTQYEQYF,TGTGCCTGGAGTGCCGGGACACAGTACGAGCAGTACTTC
TRBJ2-7,TRBD2,TRBV7-9,-,CASSFFGRPYEQYF,TGTGCCAGCAGCTTTTTCGGGAGGCCCTACGAGCAGTACTTC
TRBJ2-5,-,TRBV2,-,CASSEGRRTYQETQYF,TGTGCCAGCAGTGAGGGGCGACGGACCTACCAAGAGACCCAGTACTTC
TRBJ2-5,TRBD1,TRBV19,-,CASRGQGGETQYF,TGTGCCAGTAGGGGACAGGGTGGCGAGACCCAGTACTTC
TRBJ2-4,-,TRBV4-2,-,CASSENRENIQYF,TGTGCCAGCAGCGAAAACAGGGAAAACATTCAGTACTTC
TRBJ1-5,-,TRBV11-2,-,CASSFYPDQPQHF,TGTGCCAGCAGCTTCTACCCTGATCAGCCCCAGCATTTT
TRBJ1-5,-,TRBV27,-,CASSQDRSNQPQHF,TGTGCCAGCAGCCAAGACAGATCCAATCAGCCCCAGCATTTT
TRBJ2-7,TRBD2,TRBV5-6,-,CASSSLAGHYEQYF,TGTGCCAGCAGCTCCCTAGCGGGACACTACGAGCAGTACTTC
TRBJ2-1,-,TRBV6-1,many,CASSLEVGALNEQFF,TGTGCCAGCAGCCTGGAGGTGGGGGCTTTAAATGAGCAGTTCTTC
TRBJ2-3,TRBD2,TRBV5-6,few,CASSLGLAGADTQYF,TGTGCCAGCAGCCTGGGACTAGCGGGAGCAGATACGCAGTATTTT
TRBJ2-5,-,TRBV29-1,-,CSVETQNRGGYQETQYF,TGCAGCGTTGAAACTCAAAACAGGGGAGGATACCAAGAGACCCAGTACTTC
TRBJ2-2,TRBD1,TRBV29-1,-,CSAVEGADTGELFF,TGCAGCGCCGTAGAGGGGGCCGACACCGGGGAGCTGTTTTTT
TRBJ2-1,TRBD1,TRBV7-9,-,CASSLSTGIYNEQFF,TGTGCCAGCAGCCTGTCGACAGGGATATACAATGAGCAGTTCTTC